This T cell receptor beta chain was recovered during a study of early T cells in non-severe SARS-CoV-2 infection. This CDR3 has 10 amino acids. Germline assignment: CDR1 SQVTM and CDR2 ANQGSEA. V was cut by 1 base and J by 7 bases, with 3 bases left in between. Individually, cDNA molecules had unique molecular identifiers attached to them. MiXCR, run by TCRdb on the 5' RACE reads, gives a single entry per CDR3 protein. Seen here are around 50,000 distinct CDR3 sequences, around 11% observed once, and the top ten hold around 9.1%. This clonotype was observed many times. What it binds is not known. Overall study results and limits: VDJdb matches were skewed toward anti-spike CD8 T cell responses.

The specimen sequenced was whole blood. This chain links TRBV29-1 with TRBJ2-3; D gene unclear. The TCR was taken from an adult who was a healthcare worker with PCR-confirmed SARS-CoV-2 infection or an uninfected control (not recorded which). The DNA for the CDR3 is TGCAGCGTTGAAGGTCATACGCAGTATTTT. Protein product: CSVEGHTQYF.